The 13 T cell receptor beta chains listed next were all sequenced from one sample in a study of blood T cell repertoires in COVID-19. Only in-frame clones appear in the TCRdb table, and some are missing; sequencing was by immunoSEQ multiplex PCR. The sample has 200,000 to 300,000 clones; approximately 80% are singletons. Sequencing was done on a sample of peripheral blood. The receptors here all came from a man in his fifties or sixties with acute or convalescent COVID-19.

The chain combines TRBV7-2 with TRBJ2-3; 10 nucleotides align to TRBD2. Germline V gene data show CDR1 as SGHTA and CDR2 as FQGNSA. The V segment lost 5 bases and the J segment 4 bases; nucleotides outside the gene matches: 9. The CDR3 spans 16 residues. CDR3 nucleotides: TGTGCCAGCAGCAAACAGCGGGGGGGCAGCGCAGATACGCAGTATTTT. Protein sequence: CASSKQRGGSADTQYF.

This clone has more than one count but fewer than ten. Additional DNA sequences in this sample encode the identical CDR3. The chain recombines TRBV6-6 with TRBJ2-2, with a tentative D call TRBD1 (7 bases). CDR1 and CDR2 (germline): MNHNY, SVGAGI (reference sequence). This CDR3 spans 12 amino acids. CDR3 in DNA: TGTGCTCAGGGGGGCAACACCGGGGAGCTGTTTTTT. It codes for CAQGGNTGELFF.

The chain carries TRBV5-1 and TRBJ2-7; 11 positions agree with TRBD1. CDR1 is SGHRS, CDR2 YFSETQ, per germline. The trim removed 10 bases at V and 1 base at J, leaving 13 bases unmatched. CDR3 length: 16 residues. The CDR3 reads CALIAVRDRGSYEQYF. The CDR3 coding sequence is TGCGCCCTCATAGCGGTGCGGGACAGGGGGTCCTACGAGCAGTACTTC.

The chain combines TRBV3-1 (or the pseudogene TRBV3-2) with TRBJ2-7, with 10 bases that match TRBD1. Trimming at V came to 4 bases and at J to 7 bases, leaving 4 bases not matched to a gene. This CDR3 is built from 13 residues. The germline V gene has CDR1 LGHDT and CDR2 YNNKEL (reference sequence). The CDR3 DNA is TGTGCCAGCAGCCGGACAGGGGGGGAAGAGCAGTACTTC. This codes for CASSRTGGEEQYF.

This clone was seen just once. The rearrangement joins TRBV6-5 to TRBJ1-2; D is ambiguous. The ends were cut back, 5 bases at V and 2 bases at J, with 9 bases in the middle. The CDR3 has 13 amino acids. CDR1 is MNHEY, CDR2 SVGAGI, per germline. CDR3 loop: CASSKTPNYGYTF. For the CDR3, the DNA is TGTGCCAGCAGTAAAACACCGAACTATGGCTACACCTTC.

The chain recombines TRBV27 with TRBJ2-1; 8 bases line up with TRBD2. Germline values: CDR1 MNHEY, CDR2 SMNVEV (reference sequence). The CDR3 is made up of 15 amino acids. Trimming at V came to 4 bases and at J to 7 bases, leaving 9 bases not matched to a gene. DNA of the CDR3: TGTGCCAGCAGTTCCGGACTAGCTAAGGTGAATGAGCAGTTCTTC. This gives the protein CASSSGLAKVNEQFF.

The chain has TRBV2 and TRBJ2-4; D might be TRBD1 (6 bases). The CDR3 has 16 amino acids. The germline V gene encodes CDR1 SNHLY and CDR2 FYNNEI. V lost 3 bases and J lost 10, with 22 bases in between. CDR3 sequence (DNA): TGTGCCAGCAGTGATGCTGTTGGGGTAGGGGGATTAATTCAGTACTTC. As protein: CASSDAVGVGGLIQYF.

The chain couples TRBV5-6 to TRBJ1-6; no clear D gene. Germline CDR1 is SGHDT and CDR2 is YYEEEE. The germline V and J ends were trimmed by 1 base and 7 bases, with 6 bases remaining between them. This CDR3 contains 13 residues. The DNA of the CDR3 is TGTGCCAGCAGCTTGTCCGTGAATTCACCCCTCCACTTT. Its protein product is CASSLSVNSPLHF.

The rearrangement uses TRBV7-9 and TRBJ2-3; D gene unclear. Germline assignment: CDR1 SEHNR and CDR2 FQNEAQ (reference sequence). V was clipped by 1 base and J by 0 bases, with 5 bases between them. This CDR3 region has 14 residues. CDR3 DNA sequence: TGTGCCAGCAGCTTAGACATTAGCACAGATACGCAGTATTTT. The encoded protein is CASSLDISTDTQYF. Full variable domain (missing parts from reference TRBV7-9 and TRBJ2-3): DTGVSQNPRHKITKRGQNVTFRCDPISEHNRLYWYRQTLGQGPEFLTYFQNEAQLEKSRLLSDRFSAERPKGSFSTLEIQRTEQGDSAMYLCASSLDISTDTQYFGPGTRLTVL.

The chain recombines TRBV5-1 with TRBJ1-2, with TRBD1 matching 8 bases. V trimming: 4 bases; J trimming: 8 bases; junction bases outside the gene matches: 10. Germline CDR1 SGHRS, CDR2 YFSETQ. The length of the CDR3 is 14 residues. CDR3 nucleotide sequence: TGCGCCAGCAGCCTCACGGACAGGGCTCGCGGCTACACCTTC. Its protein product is CASSLTDRARGYTF.

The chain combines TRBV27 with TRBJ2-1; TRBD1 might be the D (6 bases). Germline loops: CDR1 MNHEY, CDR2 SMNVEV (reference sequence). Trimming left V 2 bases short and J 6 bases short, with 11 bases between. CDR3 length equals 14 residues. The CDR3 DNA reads TGTGCCAGCAGTTTAGGTTCAGGGGCCAATGAGCAGTTCTTC. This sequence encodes CASSLGSGANEQFF.

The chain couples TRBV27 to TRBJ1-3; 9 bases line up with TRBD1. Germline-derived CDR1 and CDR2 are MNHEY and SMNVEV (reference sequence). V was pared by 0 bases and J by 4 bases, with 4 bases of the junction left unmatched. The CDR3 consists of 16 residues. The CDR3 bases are TGTGCCAGCAGTTTATCGGGGACAGGGCGAGGAAACACCATATATTTT. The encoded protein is CASSLSGTGRGNTIYF.

CDR3 residues: CASSLESGGDEQFF. The CDR3 nucleotides read TGTGCCAGCAGCTTAGAGAGCGGGGGTGATGAGCAGTTCTTC. The V and J genes are TRBV13 and TRBJ2-1, with TRBD2 matching over 8 bases. V lost 1 base and J lost 8; bases outside the gene matches: 4. CDR1 and CDR2 (germline): PRHDT, FYEKMQ (reference sequence). The CDR3 loop spans 14 amino acids.